This T cell receptor beta chain was identified during a study of blood T cells in healthy people across ages. General study points: The fall in TCR beta diversity per million T cells was roughly linear with age. Diversity was estimated from one million T cells, and these estimates were considered underestimates.

As concerns this clonotype: Its antigen is undetermined.

Using a J-beta primer mix together with a sample-barcoded 5' primer, a second PCR was run for roughly 7 to 11 cycles. TCRdb used MiXCR to reprocess the 5' RACE reads, holding one entry per CDR3 protein. The sample comprises about 700,000 distinct CDR3 sequences, around 32% of which are singletons, and 15% to 17% rests with the top ten. Material for sequencing was blood. The receptor comes from a woman aged 80 or over in good health.

The CDR3 loop reads CASTHRRTGEAVDSPLHF. The DNA for the CDR3 is TGTGCCAGCACCCACCGTCGCACAGGGGAGGCTGTCGATTCACCCCTCCACTTT. The gene calls are TRBV14 and TRBJ1-6; 7 bases are a match to TRBD1. Germline CDR1 reads SGHDN; CDR2 reads FVKESK. Germline trimming cut 7 bases from V and 8 bases from J; bases unmatched to any gene: 20. The CDR3 contains 18 residues.